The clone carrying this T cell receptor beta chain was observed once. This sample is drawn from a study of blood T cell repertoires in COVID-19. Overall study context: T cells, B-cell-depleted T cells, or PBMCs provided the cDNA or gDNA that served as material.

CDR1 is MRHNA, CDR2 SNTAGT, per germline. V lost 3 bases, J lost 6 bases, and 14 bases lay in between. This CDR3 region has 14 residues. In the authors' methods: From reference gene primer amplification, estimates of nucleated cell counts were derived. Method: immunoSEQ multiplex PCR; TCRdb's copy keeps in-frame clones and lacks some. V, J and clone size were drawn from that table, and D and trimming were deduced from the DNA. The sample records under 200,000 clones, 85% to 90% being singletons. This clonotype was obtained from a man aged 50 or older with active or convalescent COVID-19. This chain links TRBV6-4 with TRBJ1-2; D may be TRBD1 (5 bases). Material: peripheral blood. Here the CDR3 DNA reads TGTGCCAGCAGTGAATTGGGGCCAGGGAATGGCTACACCTTC. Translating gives CASSELGPGNGYTF.